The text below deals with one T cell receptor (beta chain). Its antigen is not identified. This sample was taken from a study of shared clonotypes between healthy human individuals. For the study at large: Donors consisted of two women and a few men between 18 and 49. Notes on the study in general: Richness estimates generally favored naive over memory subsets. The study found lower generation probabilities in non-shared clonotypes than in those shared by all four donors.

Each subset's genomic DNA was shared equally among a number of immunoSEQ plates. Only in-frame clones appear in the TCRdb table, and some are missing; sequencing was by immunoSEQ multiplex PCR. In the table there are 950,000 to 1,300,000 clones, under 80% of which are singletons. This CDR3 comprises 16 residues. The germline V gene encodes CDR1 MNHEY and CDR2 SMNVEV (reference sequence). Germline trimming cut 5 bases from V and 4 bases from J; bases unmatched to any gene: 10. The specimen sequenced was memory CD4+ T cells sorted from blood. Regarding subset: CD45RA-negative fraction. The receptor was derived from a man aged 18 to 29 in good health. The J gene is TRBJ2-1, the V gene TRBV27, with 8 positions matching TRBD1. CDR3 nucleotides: TGTGCCAGCAGTACCGACCAGGGGGCTCAGTACAATGAGCAGTTCTTC. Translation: CASSTDQGAQYNEQFF.